These T cell receptor beta chains were read from a single sample in a study of cytomegalovirus exposure and HLA in healthy donors. Produced via immunoSEQ multiplex PCR; TCRdb's table is partial and in-frame only. The profile shows 150,000 to 250,000 clones, 75% to 85% of them singletons. Specimen: PBMCs. The receptor source for this set is a woman aged 50 to 60 in good health and CMV-seronegative. CDR3s include the opening cysteine and the closing phenylalanine or tryptophan. A D gene is named only where the DNA matches it firmly. Clone size, where shown, is once, few, many, or a class for clones that have expanded.

cdr3_length | d_call | j_call | v_call | clone_size | cdr3_nt | cdr3_aa
17 | TRBD2 | TRBJ2-1 | TRBV4-2 | . | TGTGCCAGCAGCCGGGGACTAGCGGGAGGTACCTACAATGAGCAGTTCTTC | CASSRGLAGGTYNEQFF
15 | TRBD1 | TRBJ1-2 | TRBV4-1 | once | TGCGCCAGCAGCCCACCGGGACAGAGGTTCTATGGCTACACCTTC | CASSPPGQRFYGYTF
14 | TRBD2 | TRBJ2-2 | TRBV27 | . | TGTGCCAGCCGTTGGGGGGGTTACACCGGGGAGCTGTTTTTT | CASRWGGYTGELFF
16 | TRBD2 | TRBJ2-2 | TRBV4-1 | . | TGCGCCAGCAGCCTCCTCACTTGGGGAGGGCGGGGGGAGCTGTTTTTT | CASSLLTWGGRGELFF
16 | TRBD1 | TRBJ1-3 | TRBV29-1 | few | TGCAGCGTTGTCCCTCTGGGGACAGGGCCTGGAAACACCATATATTTT | CSVVPLGTGPGNTIYF
14 | TRBD1 | TRBJ1-2 | TRBV7-9 | . | TGTTCCAGCAGACCGGGACAGGTTATCTATGGCTACACCTTC | CSSRPGQVIYGYTF
16 | . | TRBJ1-6 | TRBV19 | . | TGTGCCAGTAGTATCACAACCGGGGCCTATAATTCACCCCTCCACTTT | CASSITTGAYNSPLHF
14 | . | TRBJ1-2 | TRBV7-2 | . | TGTGCCAGCAGCTTAGACAGGGCGGCGGATGGCTACACCTTC | CASSLDRAADGYTF
13 | . | TRBJ2-5 | TRBV28 | . | TGTGCCAGCAGTTCCGGGACTCTGGAGACCCAGTACTTC | CASSSGTLETQYF
13 | TRBD2 | TRBJ2-7 | TRBV19 | . | TGTGCCAGTAACCCCGGGAGGCAATACGAGCAGTACTTC | CASNPGRQYEQYF
11 | . | TRBJ1-2 | TRBV28 | few | TGTGCCAGCAGTTATCAGAGGGGCTACACCTTC | CASSYQRGYTF
18 | TRBD2 | TRBJ2-1 | TRBV6-1 | . | TGTGCCAGCAGTGAAAGGTACTGGGGCGGGAGCACCTACAATGAGCAGTTCTTC | CASSERYWGGSTYNEQFF
16 | . | TRBJ2-7 | TRBV7-9 | . | TGTGCCAGCAGCTCAGGGAGACTAGGAGGTCGGTACGAGCAGTACTTC | CASSSGRLGGRYEQYF
16 | . | TRBJ2-7 | TRBV28 | . | TGTGCCAGCAGTTTTGCGGCGGCGGCAGGGGACGGCGAGCAGTACTTC | CASSFAAAAGDGEQYF
13 | TRBD1 | TRBJ1-1 | TRBV5-5 | once | TGTGCCAGCAGCATTACAGGGGGCACTGAAGCTTTCTTT | CASSITGGTEAFF
15 | . | TRBJ2-7 | TRBV7-8 | . | TGTGCCAGCAGCTTAGGCGGGGACAGTCCCTACGAGCAGTACTTC | CASSLGGDSPYEQYF
12 | TRBD1 | TRBJ1-1 | TRBV7-9 | . | TGTGCCAGCAGTCAGACAGGGTGGGGGGCTTTCTTT | CASSQTGWGAFF
14 | . | TRBJ2-7 | TRBV27 | . | TGTGCCAGCAGTTTGCGGGGTAACTCCTACGAGCAGTACTTC | CASSLRGNSYEQYF
18 | TRBD2 | TRBJ2-1 | TRBV25-1 | . | TGTGCCAGCAGTGAATTTATAGGGCCTAGCGGAGTTTACAATGAGCAGTTCTTC | CASSEFIGPSGVYNEQFF
13 | . | TRBJ2-7 | TRBV7-2 | . | TGTGCCAGCAGATCGAGAGGCTCCTACGAGCAGTACTTC | CASRSRGSYEQYF
15 | . | TRBJ2-5 | TRBV2 | . | TGTGCCAGCACCCCGACGGGGGAGTTAAAGAAGACCCAGTACTTC | CASTPTGELKKTQYF
14 | TRBD1 | TRBJ1-3 | TRBV28 | . | TGTGCCAGCAGTACCATTGGACAGGGGGGCACCATATATTTT | CASSTIGQGGTIYF
14 | . | TRBJ1-5 | TRBV18 | . | TGTGCCAGCTCAGACAGTTATAGCAATCAGCCCCAGCATTTT | CASSDSYSNQPQHF
16 | TRBD2 | TRBJ2-1 | TRBV19 | . | TGTGCCAGTAGTATACGTCAGCGGGAGTTTGGGAATGAGCAGTTCTTC | CASSIRQREFGNEQFF
11 | . | TRBJ1-1 | TRBV20-1 | . | TGCAGTGCTAGACCTTACACTGAAGCTTTCTTT | CSARPYTEAFF
14 | TRBD1 | TRBJ1-2 | TRBV14 | . | TGTGCCAGCAGCCAGGCAGGGGGCTACTATGGCTACACCTTC | CASSQAGGYYGYTF
15 | . | TRBJ2-1 | TRBV5-1 | . | TGCGCCAGCAGCTTCGGCGGGACCCTGTTCAATGAGCAGTTCTTC | CASSFGGTLFNEQFF
14 | . | TRBJ2-3 | TRBV30 | . | TGTGCCTGGGCCCGACACACTAGCACAGATACGCAGTATTTT | CAWARHTSTDTQYF
16 | . | TRBJ1-3 | TRBV7-2 | once | TGTGCCAGCAGCTTGGGGGGGGGTATCACAGGAAACACCATATATTTT | CASSLGGGITGNTIYF
14 | . | TRBJ2-1 | TRBV7-2 | . | TGTGCCAGCAGCTTAGCCCGACTAGGCGTTGAGCAGTTCTTC | CASSLARLGVEQFF
14 | . | TRBJ2-5 | TRBV27 | . | TGTGCCAGCAGGAGAAGCGTTGGCGGAGAGACCCAGTACTTC | CASRRSVGGETQYF
15 | TRBD2 | TRBJ2-2 | TRBV19 | . | TGTGCCAGTAGTCCCAGCGGGAGGGCCGGCGGGGAGCTGTTTTTT | CASSPSGRAGGELFF
14 | . | TRBJ2-3 | TRBV19 | . | TGTGCCAGTAGTACCACCCCCGAGGCTGGTACGCAGTATTTT | CASSTTPEAGTQYF
12 | . | TRBJ1-2 | TRBV28 | . | TGTGCCAGCAAACAGGGTTTGTGTGGCTACACCTTC | CASKQGLCGYTF
13 | . | TRBJ2-7 | TRBV6-6 | . | TGTGCCGGCAGTCCGGACCTAGGGGACGAGCAGTACTTC | CAGSPDLGDEQYF
14 | . | TRBJ1-5 | TRBV6-1 | . | TGTGCCAGTAGTCGACGCCCGGGGAATCAGCCCCAGCATTTT | CASSRRPGNQPQHF
14 | . | TRBJ2-3 | TRBV6-1 | . | TGTGCCAGCAAGCCGAACAGGGCTACAGATACGCAGTATTTT | CASKPNRATDTQYF
16 | TRBD2 | TRBJ2-2 | TRBV5-1 | . | TGCGCCAGCAGCTTGGTTCCAGCGGGAGTGGCCGGGGAGCTGTTTTTT | CASSLVPAGVAGELFF
14 | . | TRBJ2-3 | TRBV7-6 | . | TGTGCCAGCAGCTTTGGTGGGACAACAGATACGCAGTATTTT | CASSFGGTTDTQYF
14 | . | TRBJ1-6 | TRBV7-2 | . | TGTGCCAGCAGCTTACCGCGGTATAATTCACCCCTCCACTTT | CASSLPRYNSPLHF
13 | . | TRBJ2-3 | TRBV9 | . | TGTGCCAGCAGCGAGCCAGGGTTGGATACGCAGTATTTT | CASSEPGLDTQYF
12 | . | TRBJ1-4 | TRBV7-9 | . | TGTGCCGGGGGGGAGCCCGATGAAAAACTGTTTTTT | CAGGEPDEKLFF
13 | TRBD2 | TRBJ2-5 | TRBV6-6 | . | TGTGCCAGCAGGCCGGGGGGACTCCGGGATTTGTACTTC | CASRPGGLRDLYF
16 | . | TRBJ1-1 | TRBV7-9 | . | TGTGCCAGCAGCTTAGATTTTTCAGGGCGGCACACTGAAGCTTTCTTT | CASSLDFSGRHTEAFF
16 | TRBD2 | TRBJ2-3 | TRBV29-1 | . | TGCAGCTCTTCACCTGGCGGGGGTGGAAATTCCGATACGCAGTATTTT | CSSSPGGGGNSDTQYF
15 | TRBD2 | TRBJ2-1 | TRBV4-1 | . | TGCGCCAGCAGCTCCGGGACTAGCGGTTACAATGAGCAGTTCTTC | CASSSGTSGYNEQFF
17 | . | TRBJ1-5 | TRBV11-2 | . | TGTGCCAGCAGCTTAGGGGGCAAAACAGGCGAGAATCAGCCCCAGCATTTT | CASSLGGKTGENQPQHF
16 | TRBD1 | TRBJ1-2 | TRBV18 | . | TGTGCCAGCTCACCACTAAACGACAGGGGCAACTATGGCTACACCTTC | CASSPLNDRGNYGYTF
18 | . | TRBJ1-2 | TRBV28 | . | TGTGCCAGCAGTCCCCAAGGGACTTCGCTGAGGGGCAACTATGGCTACACCTTC | CASSPQGTSLRGNYGYTF
14 | . | TRBJ1-2 | TRBV6-1 | . | TGTGCCAGCAGACGACAGCCTCATAACTATGGCTACACCTTC | CASRRQPHNYGYTF
15 | . | TRBJ1-2 | TRBV27 | . | TGTGCCAGCAGTTTAACAAACAGATATAACTATGGCTACACCTTC | CASSLTNRYNYGYTF
15 | TRBD1 | TRBJ1-3 | TRBV19 | . | TGTGCCAGTAGTCCGACCGGGACAGTCGGAAACACCATATATTTT | CASSPTGTVGNTIYF
16 | TRBD2 | TRBJ2-1 | TRBV4-2 | few | TGTGCCAGCAGCCAAGGGGAGGGGACTAGTGGCAATGAGCAGTTCTTC | CASSQGEGTSGNEQFF
17 | TRBD1 | TRBJ1-1 | TRBV19 | . | TGTGCCAGTAGTATAGACCCTCGACAGGGGAGGGGAACTGAAGCTTTCTTT | CASSIDPRQGRGTEAFF
12 | TRBD1 | TRBJ2-2 | TRBV30 | . | TGTGCCTGGACAGGGGGAATCGGGGAGCTGTTTTTT | CAWTGGIGELFF
15 | TRBD2 | TRBJ2-2 | TRBV6-5 | . | TGTGCCAGCAGGCGGGCTAGCGGGAGTACCGGGGAGCTGTTTTTT | CASRRASGSTGELFF